The 9 T cell receptor beta chains reported below all come from one sample, sequenced in a study of identical twins. TCRdb independently ran MiXCR on the 5' RACE reads; one entry per CDR3 protein. The table has nearly 900,000 distinct CDR3 sequences, around an eighth seen once; the top ten hold 1.5% to 2%. The same sample was also studied in work on yellow fever vaccine responses in identical twins.

Sequences were obtained from PBMCs. Receptors originate from a woman between 18 and 30 years old in good health.

The V and J genes are TRBV4-2 and TRBJ2-7, with D hard to call. Germline assignment: CDR1 LGHNA and CDR2 YNFKEQ. The CDR3 is 14 amino acids. Trimming pared 4 bases from V and 3 bases from J, leaving 13 bases between. The CDR3: CASSPTYLDYEQYF. The CDR3 coding sequence is TGTGCCAGCAGCCCGACCTACCTCGACTACGAGCAGTACTTC.

This clonotype occurred a few times. The V and J genes are TRBV10-3 and TRBJ2-7; D unclear. V lost 3 bases and J 2 bases, leaving 11 bases between the germline ends. Per germline, CDR1 ENHRY and CDR2 SYGVKD. The CDR3 is 14 residues long. CDR3 bases: TGTGCCATCAGTGAAATAGCCGCAGCCTACGAGCAGTACTTC. It specifies CAISEIAAAYEQYF.

The chain is built from TRBV20-1 and TRBJ2-1; 9 positions agree with TRBD1. CDR1 is DFQATT, CDR2 SNEGSKA, per germline (reference sequence). This CDR3 spans 14 amino acids. Unmatched junction bases numbered 3, after V lost 1 base and J lost 5 bases. The CDR3 bases are TGCAGTGCTAGAGCCGGGACAGGGCACAATGAGCAGTTCTTC. Encoded protein: CSARAGTGHNEQFF.

The rearrangement links TRBV5-5 to TRBJ1-1; weak D call: TRBD1 (5 bases). CDR1 and CDR2 (germline): SGHKS, YYEKEE (reference sequence). The CDR3 loop spans 15 amino acids. V gave up 2 bases and J gave up 4 bases, with 15 bases separating them. CDR3 nucleotide sequence: TGTGCCAGCAGCTTTCTCCCACTCGGGGGCACTGAAGCTTTCTTT. It codes for CASSFLPLGGTEAFF.

This clonotype was seen a few times. The chain has TRBV6-5 and TRBJ2-7; weak D call: TRBD1 (5 bases). The CDR3 is 13 residues long. V lost 0 bases and J 7 bases, leaving 10 bases between the germline ends. Germline CDR1 is MNHEY and CDR2 is SVGAGI. The CDR3 here is CASSYSAGWEQYV. CDR3 bases: TGTGCCAGCAGTTACTCGGCAGGGTGGGAGCAGTACGTC.

Ten or more counts support this clonotype. The rearrangement uses TRBV4-1 and TRBJ2-5; 14 bases are a match to TRBD2. This CDR3 is 18 amino acids long. Germline V CDR1 and CDR2: MGHRA, YSYEKL. Trimming cost V 1 base and J 2 bases; bases outside gene matches: 6. CDR3 residues: CASSQGLAGGPIQETQYF. CDR3 coding DNA: TGCGCCAGCAGCCAAGGACTAGCGGGAGGGCCTATACAAGAGACCCAGTACTTC.

The chain recombines TRBV7-2 with TRBJ1-1, with unresolved D. Trimming pared 3 bases from V and 7 bases from J, leaving 9 bases between. The germline CDR1 and CDR2 sequences are SGHTA and FQGNSA. This CDR3 comprises 12 residues. DNA for the CDR3: TGTGCCAGCAGCTTGCAGAGGGTTGAAGCTTTCTTT. It translates to CASSLQRVEAFF.

This clonotype was seen only a few times. The V gene is TRBV20-1, the J gene TRBJ2-1, with TRBD1 matching 10 bases. V dropped 3 bases and J dropped 9; count of bases not matched to a gene: 14. This CDR3 has 16 residues. In germline, CDR1 is DFQATT, CDR2 SNEGSKA (reference sequence). The CDR3 sequence is CSASSPGTGASSEQFF. In nucleotides, the CDR3 is TGCAGTGCTAGTTCCCCGGGGACAGGGGCTAGCAGTGAGCAGTTCTTC.

This clonotype appeared a few times. The chain employs TRBV4-1 and TRBJ2-2; 10 bases agree with TRBD1. Trimming removed 5 bases from V and 2 bases from J; junction bases left unmatched: 11. The CDR3 is 18 residues long. Germline V gene data show CDR1 as MGHRA and CDR2 as YSYEKL. DNA of the CDR3: TGCGCCAGCAGCGACCGGGACAGGGGATCCGGAAACACCGGGGAGCTGTTTTTT. This gives the protein CASSDRDRGSGNTGELFF.